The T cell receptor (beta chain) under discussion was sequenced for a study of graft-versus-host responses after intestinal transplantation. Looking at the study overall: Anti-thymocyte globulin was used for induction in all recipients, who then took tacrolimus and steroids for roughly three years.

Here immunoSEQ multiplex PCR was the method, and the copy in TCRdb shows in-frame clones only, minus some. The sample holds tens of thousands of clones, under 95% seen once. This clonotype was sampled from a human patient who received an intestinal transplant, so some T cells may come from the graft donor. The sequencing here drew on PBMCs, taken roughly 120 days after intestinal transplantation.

CDR3 DNA sequence: TGCGCCAGCAGCCTCAGAGAGAGCTCCTACGAGCAGTACTTC. Translated: CASSLRESSYEQYF. The chain employs TRBV4-1 and TRBJ2-7; no clear D. The CDR3 contains 14 residues. Trimming shortened V by 4 bases and J by 0 bases, and 10 bases separated the two germline ends. CDR1 and CDR2 (germline): MGHRA, YSYEKL.